This entry describes one TCR beta chain. Generated by immunoSEQ multiplex PCR, the TCRdb table keeps only in-frame clones and is missing some. The sample carries 3,000 to 4,500 clones, approximately 80% recorded once. This record comes from a study of preoperative IRX-2 immunotherapy in early breast cancer. The sample's treatment: preoperative locoregional IRX-2 cytokine immunotherapy. This phase Ib study tested locoregional IRX-2 cytokine immunotherapy given before surgery. The material was tumor tissue, obtained before IRX-2 immunotherapy. The TCR was taken from a human donor with breast cancer.

The CDR3, as DNA: TGTGCCACCAGCAGGGCTCCGACAGGATACAATGAGCAGTTCTTC. This codes for CATSRAPTGYNEQFF. The V and J genes are TRBV15 and TRBJ2-1; TRBD1 is a possible D gene (6 bases). Germline V gives CDR1 LNHNV, CDR2 YYDKDF (reference sequence). V was trimmed by 3 bases and J by 4 bases, leaving 13 bases between them. This CDR3 has 15 amino acids.